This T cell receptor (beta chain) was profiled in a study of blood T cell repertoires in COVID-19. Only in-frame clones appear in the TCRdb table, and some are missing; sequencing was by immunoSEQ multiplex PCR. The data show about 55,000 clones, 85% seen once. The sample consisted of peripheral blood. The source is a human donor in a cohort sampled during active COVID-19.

CDR3 in DNA: TGTGCCAGCAGTTCGGGCGGGGGATACGAGCAGTACTTC. Protein: CASSSGGGYEQYF. The chain combines TRBV28 with TRBJ2-7; 7 bases map to TRBD2. The germline gives CDR1 MDHEN, CDR2 SYDVKM. The CDR3 covers 13 residues. After removal of 4 bases from V and 4 bases from J, the junction contained 4 bases not matched to a gene.